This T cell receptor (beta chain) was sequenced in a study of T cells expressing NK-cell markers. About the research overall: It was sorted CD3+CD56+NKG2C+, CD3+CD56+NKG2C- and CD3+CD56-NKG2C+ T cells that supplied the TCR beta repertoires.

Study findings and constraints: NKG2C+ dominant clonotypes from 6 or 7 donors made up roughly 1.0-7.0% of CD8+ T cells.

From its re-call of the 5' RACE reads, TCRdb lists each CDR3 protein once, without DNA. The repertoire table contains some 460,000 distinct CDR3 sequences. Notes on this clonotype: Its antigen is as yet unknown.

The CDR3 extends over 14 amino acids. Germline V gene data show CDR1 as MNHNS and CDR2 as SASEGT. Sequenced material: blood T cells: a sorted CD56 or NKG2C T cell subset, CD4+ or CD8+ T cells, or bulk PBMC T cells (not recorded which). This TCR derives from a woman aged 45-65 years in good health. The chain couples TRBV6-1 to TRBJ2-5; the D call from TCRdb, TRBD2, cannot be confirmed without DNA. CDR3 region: CASQLAGQGETQYF.